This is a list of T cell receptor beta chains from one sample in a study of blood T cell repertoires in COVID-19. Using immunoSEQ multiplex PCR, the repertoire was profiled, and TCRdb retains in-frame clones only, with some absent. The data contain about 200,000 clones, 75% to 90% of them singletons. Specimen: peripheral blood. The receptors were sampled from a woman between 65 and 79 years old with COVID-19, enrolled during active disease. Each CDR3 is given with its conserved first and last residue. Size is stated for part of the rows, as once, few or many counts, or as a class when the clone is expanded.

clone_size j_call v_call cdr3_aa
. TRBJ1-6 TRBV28 CASSLNSPLHF
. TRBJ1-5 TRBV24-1 CATSSGTGTNQPQHF
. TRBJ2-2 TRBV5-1 CASRTLNTGELFF
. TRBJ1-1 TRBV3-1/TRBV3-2 CASSRTGDTEAFF
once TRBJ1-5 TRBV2 CASRRNGGGQPQHF
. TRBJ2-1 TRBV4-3 CASSQGTSYNEQFF
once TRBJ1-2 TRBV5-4 CASRPGGGPIYGYTF
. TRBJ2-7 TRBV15 CATSREREGLYEQYF
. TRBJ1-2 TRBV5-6 CASSAGGGYTF
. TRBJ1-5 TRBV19 CASSIGGTGGNQPQHF
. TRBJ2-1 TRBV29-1 CSGLFLRGGNEQFF
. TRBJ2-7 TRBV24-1 CATSESGVGEQYF
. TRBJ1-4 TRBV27 CASREAGLYEKLFF
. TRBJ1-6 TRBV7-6 CASSSGQGANSPLHF
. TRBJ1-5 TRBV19 CAGAAGENQPQHF
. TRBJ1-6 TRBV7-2 CASSLEFFNSPLHF
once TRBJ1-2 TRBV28 CASREGTDYGYTF
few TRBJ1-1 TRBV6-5 CASKRQGQNTEAFF
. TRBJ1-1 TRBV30 CAGQQGVNTEAFF
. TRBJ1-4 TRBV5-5 CASSAPPGQDPTNEKLFF
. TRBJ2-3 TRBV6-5 CASRSSGRGGDTQYF
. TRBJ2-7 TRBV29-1 CSVHRGGEQYF
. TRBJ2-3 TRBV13 CASKREGTDTQYF
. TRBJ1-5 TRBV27 CATRGGKSNQPQHF
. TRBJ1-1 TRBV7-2 CASSPSNGRNTEAFF
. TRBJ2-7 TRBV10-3 CAISESSFEQYF
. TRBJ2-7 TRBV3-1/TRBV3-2 CASAQDYEQYF
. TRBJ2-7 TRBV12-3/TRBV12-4 CASSLGQGYEQYF
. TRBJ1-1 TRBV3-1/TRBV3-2 CASSSGTEAFF
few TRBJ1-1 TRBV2 CASLPVRGAFF
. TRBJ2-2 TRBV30 CASKGESNTGELFF
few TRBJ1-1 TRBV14 CASSQDPGPTSEAFF
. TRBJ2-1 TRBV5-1 CASSEELAQNEQFF
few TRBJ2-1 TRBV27 CASGRGFGQFF
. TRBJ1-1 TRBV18 CASSGGFLLEAFF
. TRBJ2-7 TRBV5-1 CASSLAWTGVSYEQYF
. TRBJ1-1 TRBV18 CASSPLAGALQRTEAFF
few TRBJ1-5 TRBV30 CAWSGQLDQPQHF
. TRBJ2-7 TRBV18 CASSPGTASYEQYF
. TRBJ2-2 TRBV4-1 CASSQETGQGARAGELFF
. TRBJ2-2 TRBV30 CAWSADRLNTGELFF
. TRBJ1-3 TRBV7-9 CASSRTGGNTIYF
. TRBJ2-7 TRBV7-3 CASSLTPSGVYEQYF
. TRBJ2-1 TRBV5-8 CASSPDYQQFF
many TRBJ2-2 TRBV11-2 CASTGLAGVGGELFF
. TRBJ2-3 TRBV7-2 CASGGSGHGDTQYF
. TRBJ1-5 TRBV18 CASSPMDRDQPQHF
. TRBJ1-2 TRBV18 CASSLGTERSRGYTF
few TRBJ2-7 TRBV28 CASRVGLHYEQYF
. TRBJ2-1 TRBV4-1 CASTGGGNEQFF
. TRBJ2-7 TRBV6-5 CASSFGRISYEQYF
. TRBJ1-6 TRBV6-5 CASSYLGGSPLHF
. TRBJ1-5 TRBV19 CASSIRTGIGNQPQHF
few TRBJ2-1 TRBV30 CAWSNVDEQFF
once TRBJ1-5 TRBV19 CASSIGQINSNQPQHF
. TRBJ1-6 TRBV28 CASSLRGSAFRDNSPLHF
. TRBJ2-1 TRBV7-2 CASSFRQDYNEQFF
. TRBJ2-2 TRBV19 CASTGQRANTGELFF
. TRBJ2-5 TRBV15 CATSGSTGSGETQYF